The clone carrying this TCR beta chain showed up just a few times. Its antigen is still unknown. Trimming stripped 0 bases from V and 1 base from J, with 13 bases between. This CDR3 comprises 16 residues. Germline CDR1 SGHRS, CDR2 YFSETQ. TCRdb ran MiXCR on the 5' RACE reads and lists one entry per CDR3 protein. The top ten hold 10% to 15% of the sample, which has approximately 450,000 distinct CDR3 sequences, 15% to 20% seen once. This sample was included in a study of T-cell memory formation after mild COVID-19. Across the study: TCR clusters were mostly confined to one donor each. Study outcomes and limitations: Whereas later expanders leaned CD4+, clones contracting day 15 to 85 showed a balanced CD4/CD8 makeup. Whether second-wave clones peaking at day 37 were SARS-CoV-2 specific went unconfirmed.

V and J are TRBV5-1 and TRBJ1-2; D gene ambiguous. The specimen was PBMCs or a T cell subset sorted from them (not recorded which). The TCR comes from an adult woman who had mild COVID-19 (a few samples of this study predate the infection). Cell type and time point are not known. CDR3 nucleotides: TGCGCCAGCAGCTTGGACCCCGCGGTGTATAACTATGGCTACACCTTC. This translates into CASSLDPAVYNYGYTF. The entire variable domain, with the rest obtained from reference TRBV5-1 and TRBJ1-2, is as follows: KAGVTQTPRYLIKTRGQQVTLSCSPISGHRSVSWYQQTPGQGLQFLFEYFSETQRNKGNFPGRFSGRQFSNSRSEMNVSTLELGDSALYLCASSLDPAVYNYGYTFGSGTRLTVV.